What follows is one T cell receptor (beta chain) and its context. Its antigen is unknown. Its ends do not fully match the called genes, so a read error is possible. Spanning cysteine to phenylalanine, the CDR3 consists of 14 amino acids. Of the read, only the CDR3 DNA is kept; its 42 bases are in frame from base 1. From a lookup of the germline V gene, CDR1 and CDR2 are MDHEN and SYDVKM. Healthy HIV-negative adults with no recently reported acute infections or vaccinations were included as donors. Every donor was a Caucasian adult living in Nashville, Tennessee, USA. CD4+ T cells were enriched by magnetic negative selection, after which naive cells were positively selected on CD45RA and the negative fraction was taken as the memory subset. Blood was collected by leukapheresis, and PBMCs were isolated by Ficoll-Histopaque density gradient centrifugation and then cryopreserved in liquid nitrogen vapor phase. Analytical flow cytometry was used to check the purity and quantity of every magnetically sorted T cell population. Genomic DNA was isolated from each sorted fraction and quantified by UV absorbance on a Nanodrop 2000c.

These data belong to a study of shared clonotypes between healthy human individuals (TCRdb year 2020). As for the study more broadly: The cohort included a few men and a couple of women between 18 and 49 years of age. Per donor, three plates each were used for CD4 naive and CD4 memory, two for CD8 naive, and one for CD8 memory. The study deeply sequenced blood TCR repertoires of about 5 healthy adults to estimate repertoire size and the extent of clonotype sharing between individuals. To increase sequencing depth and limit assay-specific biases, TCR repertoire library preparation and sequencing were carried out by different laboratories using diverse techniques. Between about 0.9 and 10 billion PBMCs per donor were obtained by leukapheresis. The study at large found these results: Sharing across four donors was observed for around 5% of naive CD4, over 3% of naive CD8, over 2% of memory CD4, and around 0.4% of memory CD8 clonotypes. Because the study included only a small number of donors, the genetic and exposure-history diversity represented was limited. Pairwise subsampling indicated that sequencing depth was expected to affect the degree of clonotype sharing among donors. Naive subsets generally had larger estimated clonotype richness than memory subsets did. Only blood was sampled, and tissue TCR repertoires likely differ from those in blood. Compared with non-shared clonotypes, clonotypes shared by all four sorted-subset donors had higher generation probabilities. Incomplete sequencing was indicated by rarefaction of sorted-subset datasets, despite the large sequencing depth.

Using the deep immunoSEQ assay, multiplex PCR amplified TCR CDR3 regions from genomic DNA. Extracted genomic DNA from each cell subset was spread evenly across all wells of several immunoSEQ 96-well plates, with each plate serving as a replicate. For sorted subsets, 200 ng of genomic DNA, equivalent to some 30,000 T cell genomes, went into each replicate PCR. The purified libraries were quantified using a Qubit 3.0 fluorometer, sized with a Bioanalyzer 2100, and then quantified again using the KAPA Library Quantification kit. Each immunoSEQ 96-well plate was sequenced on its own single-read 150-cycle Illumina NextSeq 550 flow cell. Concerning the study's data processing: Because the immunoSEQ output included only junctional sequences and no quality scores, the filtering could not be the same as the filtering used for full-length reads. To assign V/J genes and CDR3, sequences were annotated using PyIR, a Python wrapper for IgBLAST v1.9, with IMGT germline references. Reads were filtered out if the reads had weak V/J assignments (E-value above 1e-6), no CDR3, stop codons, out-of-frame junctions, or ambiguous translated residues. A V3J clonotype was defined by an identical inferred V gene, J gene, and CDR3 amino acid sequence. To compute the percentage overlap between repertoires, the number of shared unique clonotypes was divided by the size of the smaller repertoire. Repertoire richness was assessed with RTK rarefaction, the Chao1 estimator, and Recon v2.1 estimates of unobserved clonotypes. Generation probabilities were computed with OLGA for all TCRbeta clonotypes obtained by the gDNA method from a few donors. This is the immuneACCESS table as TCRdb keeps it, with only in-frame sequences that have V and J called. A part of the clones is gone; compared with another copy, unresolved V genes explain less than half, and the rest is unexplained. The V and J calls and clone size are taken from that table; D and trimming were inferred from the DNA. The sample profile shows about 710,000 clones; around four fifths of them were found once. Under 2% of the sample comes from the top ten.

The sequenced sample consisted of memory CD4+ T cells sorted from blood. Sample cell subset or site, as interpreted from the label and publication: CD45RA-negative fraction. Recombination joined TRBV28 with TRBJ2-7; TRBD2 lines up with 7 middle nucleotides. The TCR comes from a woman in her 30s in good health. The CDR3 corresponds to CASTLGLVTYEQYF. The base sequence is TGTGCCAGCACTTTAGGACTAGTTACCTACGAGCAGTACTTC.